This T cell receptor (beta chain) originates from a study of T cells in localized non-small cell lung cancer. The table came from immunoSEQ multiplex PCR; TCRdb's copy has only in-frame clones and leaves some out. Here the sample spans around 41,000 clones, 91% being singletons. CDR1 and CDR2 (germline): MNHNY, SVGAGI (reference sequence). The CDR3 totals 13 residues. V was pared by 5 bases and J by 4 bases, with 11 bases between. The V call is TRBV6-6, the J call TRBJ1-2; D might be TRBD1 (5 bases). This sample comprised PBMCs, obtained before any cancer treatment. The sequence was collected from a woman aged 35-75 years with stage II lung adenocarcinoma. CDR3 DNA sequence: TGTGCCAGCAGTCCAGGGAGCGGCTATGGCTACACCTTC. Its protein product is CASSPGSGYGYTF.